The source of this T cell receptor beta chain is a study of PD-1 blockade in classical Hodgkin lymphoma. The repertoire was sequenced with immunoSEQ multiplex PCR; TCRdb's copy has only in-frame clones and lacks some. The sample lists tens of thousands of clones, approximately 80% seen once, with 18% in the top ten. CDR1 and CDR2 (germline): MNHEY, SVGAGI. The germline V and J ends were trimmed by 6 bases and 6 bases, with 9 bases remaining between them. The CDR3 length is 12 residues. Time point described: cycle 4 day 1 (C4D1), after 6 weeks of nivolumab. Relapse was seen in all patients after autologous stem cell transplantation, and brentuximab vedotin exposure was variable.

The genes are TRBV6-5 and TRBJ2-4; D ambiguous. This sequence was found in a human donor with classical Hodgkin lymphoma. The starting material was peripheral blood mononuclear cells (PBMCs), obtained before the fourth cycle of nivolumab. The CDR3 sequence is CASSSVLNIQYF. In DNA form, the CDR3 reads TGTGCCAGCAGCTCCGTCCTAAACATTCAGTACTTC.